This TCR beta chain was identified during a study of human T cells and chemical hapten exposure. Each CDR3 protein is one row after TCRdb ran MiXCR on the RACE reads. Of around 340,000 distinct CDR3 sequences detected, 6% to 8.5% appear once; the ten largest clones hold 7.5% to 8.5%. Overall study results and limits: Significantly more large CDR3 similarity clusters were formed by expanded TCRs than by controls.

This CDR3 contains 12 residues. Trimming took 5 bases from V and 5 from J, leaving 13 bases between them. CDR1 and CDR2 from the germline V gene are SQVTM and ANQGSEA. The time point here: patch test 1, 2 weeks after DPC sensitization. Regarding treatment: therapeutic diphenylcyclopropenone sensitization with weekly scalp DPC. This clonotype occurred a few times. Antigen unknown. The specimen comprised whole blood, sampled in connection with sensitization to the hapten diphenylcyclopropenone (DPC). The TCR sequence derives from a woman younger than 35 with alopecia areata. Some clones in this sample may be carry-over from other donors' samples. The chain has TRBV29-1 and TRBJ2-7; TRBD2 is a possible D gene (5 bases). The CDR3 sequence is CSVIGPEDEQYF. The CDR3 DNA reads as TGCAGCGTTATAGGACCGGAGGACGAGCAGTACTTC.